This T cell receptor beta chain was retrieved from a study of identical twins. MiXCR, applied by TCRdb to the 5' RACE reads, yields one record per CDR3 protein. The data show roughly 490,000 distinct CDR3 sequences, with roughly 13% seen just once and 0.8% to 1% held by the top ten. Per germline, CDR1 DFQATT and CDR2 SNEGSKA (reference sequence). Trimming took 3 bases from V and 4 from J; bases not matched to a gene: 6. CDR3 size: 14 residues. The same sample was also used in a study of yellow fever vaccine responses in identical twins.

The receptor was derived from a woman aged 18-29 years in good health. Sequenced input: CD4+ T cells sorted from blood. The V call is TRBV20-1, the J call TRBJ2-7; 10 bases line up with TRBD2. CDR3 region: CSARPSGRMYEQYF. The CDR3 DNA reads TGCAGTGCTAGGCCTAGCGGGAGAATGTACGAGCAGTACTTC.